The clone carrying this T cell receptor (beta chain) was observed many times. Its specificity is unknown. In the authors' workflow: In papillary thyroid cancer, a distant-metastasis classifier was built using CDR3 differences across clinicopathological groups. Through MiXCR, TCRdb re-clonotyped the PCR reads. It is TCRdb's table, rather than the study itself, that gives the V and J calls and clone size. The profile shows around 23,000 clones, approximately 9.9% of them singletons. The data are from a study of metastatic and nonmetastatic thyroid tumors. Whole-study context: Blood and tumor or nodule tissue repertoires from malignant and benign thyroid patients were compared.

Whole-study results and caveats: Compared with benign nodules, malignant thyroid tumors were reported to have significantly higher TCR beta diversity in both blood and tumor.

The CDR3 is 18 residues long. CDR1 is SGDLS, CDR2 YYNGEE, per germline. V lost 5 bases and J lost 2; bases outside the gene matches: 10. Ahead of thyroid surgery, no patient had received treatment of any kind. Sequenced sample: blood. The chain joins TRBV9 to TRBJ2-5, with TRBD2 matching 15 bases. The receptor was derived from a female donor with papillary thyroid cancer or a benign thyroid nodule (not recorded which). Some clones in this sample may be carry-over from other donors' samples. The CDR3: CASSYGTSGRPLQETQYF. The CDR3 nucleotides are TGTGCCAGCAGTTACGGGACTAGCGGGAGGCCCTTGCAAGAGACCCAGTACTTC.